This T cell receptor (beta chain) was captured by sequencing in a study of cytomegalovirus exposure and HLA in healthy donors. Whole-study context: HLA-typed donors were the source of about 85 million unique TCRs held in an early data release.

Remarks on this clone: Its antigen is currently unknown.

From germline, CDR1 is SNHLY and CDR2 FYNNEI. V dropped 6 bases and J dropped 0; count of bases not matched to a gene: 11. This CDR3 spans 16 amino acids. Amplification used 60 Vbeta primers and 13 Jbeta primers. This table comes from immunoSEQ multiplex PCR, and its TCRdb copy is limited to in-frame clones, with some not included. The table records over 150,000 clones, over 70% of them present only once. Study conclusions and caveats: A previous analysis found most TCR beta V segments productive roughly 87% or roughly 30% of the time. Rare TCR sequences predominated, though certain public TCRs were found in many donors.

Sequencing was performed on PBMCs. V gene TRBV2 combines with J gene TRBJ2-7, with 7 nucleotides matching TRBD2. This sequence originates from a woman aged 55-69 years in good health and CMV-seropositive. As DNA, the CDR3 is TGTGCCAGCAGCCTGGTGGGAGGGAGGAGCTCCTACGAGCAGTACTTC. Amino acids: CASSLVGGRSSYEQYF.